These 3 T cell receptor beta chains originate from one sample sequenced in a study of T cells in Graves' hyperthyroidism and ophthalmopathy. Template material for amplifying TCR beta CDR3 regions consisted of RNA transcripts. TCR CDR3 regions were first amplified by RT-PCR with HTBI primers. Via MiXCR, TCRdb re-called the multiplex PCR reads, giving one row per CDR3 protein. Here the sample spans some 570,000 distinct CDR3 sequences, 15% to 20% being singletons. Sequenced: blood. These receptors were collected from a young woman with Graves' ophthalmopathy.

This clonotype occurred a few times. Written as DNA, the CDR3 is TGCGCCAGCAGCCAAGAGGAGGGTGTCTACGAGCAGTACTTC. Residues: CASSQEEGVYEQYF. The chain carries TRBV4-1 and TRBJ2-7; a weak D match, TRBD2 (6 bases). V was cut by 0 bases and J by 3 bases, with 9 bases left in between. This CDR3 is 14 amino acids long. Germline loops: CDR1 MGHRA, CDR2 YSYEKL.

Comment on this clonotype: A much larger clone is a single base away; this may be a read error. The chain employs TRBV28 and TRBJ2-5; D is possibly TRBD2 (6 bases). V was cut by 4 bases and J by 0 bases, with 12 bases left in between. Germline values: CDR1 MDHEN, CDR2 SYDVKM. The CDR3 totals 15 residues. The CDR3 coding sequence is TGTGCCAGCAGTTCGAGGGACTGGCACCAAGAGACCCAGTACTTC. It specifies CASSSRDWHQETQYF.

This clonotype was recorded many times. This chain joins TRBV15 and TRBJ1-1; TRBD1 agrees at 7 bases. The germline V gene has CDR1 LNHNV and CDR2 YYDKDF (reference sequence). The ends lost 0 bases at V and 2 bases at J; junction bases unmatched: 6. The CDR3 has 16 amino acids. The CDR3 is CATSRELQGQNTEAFF. CDR3 nucleotide sequence: TGTGCCACCAGCAGAGAACTACAGGGGCAAAACACTGAAGCTTTCTTT.